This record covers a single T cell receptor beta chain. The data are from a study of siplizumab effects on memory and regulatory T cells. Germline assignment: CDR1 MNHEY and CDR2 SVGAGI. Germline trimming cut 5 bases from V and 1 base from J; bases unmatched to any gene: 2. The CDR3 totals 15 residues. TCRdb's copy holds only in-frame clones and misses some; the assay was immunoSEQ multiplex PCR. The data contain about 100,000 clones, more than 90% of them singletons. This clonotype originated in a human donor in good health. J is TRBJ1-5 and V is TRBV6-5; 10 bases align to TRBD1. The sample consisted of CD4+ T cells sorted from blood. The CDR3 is CASSGDRGSNQPQHF. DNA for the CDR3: TGTGCCAGCAGTGGGGACAGGGGAAGCAATCAGCCCCAGCATTTT.